This T cell receptor (beta chain) originates from a study of OX40 agonist ivuxolimab in advanced cancers. Overall study context: Ivuxolimab, an antibody acting as an agonist of OX40 (CD134), was used to treat patients. Patients were treated with intravenous ivuxolimab, dosed at 0.01 to 10 mg/kg and infused every 2 weeks.

A note on this clone: As yet, its antigen is unknown.

V dropped 5 bases and J dropped 7 bases, with 14 bases sitting between them. This CDR3 has 13 amino acids. Germline V gene lookup returns CDR1 SEHNR and CDR2 FQNEAQ (reference sequence). Libraries were prepared by immunoSEQ multiplex PCR; TCRdb keeps only in-frame clonotypes and omits some of them. Of about 83,000 clones listed, about 90% are singletons. Findings and limits, study-wide: Among patients with partial responses at 0.1-3.0 mg/kg, clonal expansion was among the lowest. Normalized T-cell clonal expansion was also low in some nonresponders.

The chain employs TRBV7-9 and TRBJ1-2; D gene uncertain. The source of this sequence is an adult with an advanced solid tumor such as melanoma, head and neck, liver or kidney cancer. The specimen was CD4+ or CD8+ T cells sorted from blood, collected in a trial of the OX40 agonist ivuxolimab. CDR3 amino acids: CASSLSQVFGYTF. The DNA for the CDR3 is TGTGCCAGCAGCCTTAGCCAGGTCTTTGGCTACACCTTC.